The source of this T cell receptor (beta chain) is a study of vaccination and CD4 T cells after COVID-19. Germline CDR1 SGHRS, CDR2 YFSETQ. The germline V and J ends were trimmed by 4 bases and 1 base, with 14 bases remaining between them. There are 15 residues in the CDR3. Worth noting for this clonotype: Its antigen is as yet unknown.

Specified treatment: roughly 11-day PBMC culture with coronavirus spike peptide pools or control peptides (ViraFEST assay). Sequence data for DNA of cultured CD4+ T cells were generated by the Oncomine TCR Beta short-read assay. Each CDR3 protein is one row after TCRdb ran MiXCR on the PCR reads. Of tens of thousands of distinct CDR3 sequences in the sample, 70% are singletons; the top ten hold approximately 9%. The sample consisted of CD4+ T cells from blood, cultured in vitro. The origin of this receptor is a human donor who had recovered from COVID-19. The chain uses TRBV5-1 and TRBJ1-1; weak D call: TRBD1 (6 bases). For the CDR3, the DNA is TGCGCCAGCAGCCCGGGAGGGGGAGAGAACACTGAAGCTTTCTTT. This encodes CASSPGGGENTEAFF.